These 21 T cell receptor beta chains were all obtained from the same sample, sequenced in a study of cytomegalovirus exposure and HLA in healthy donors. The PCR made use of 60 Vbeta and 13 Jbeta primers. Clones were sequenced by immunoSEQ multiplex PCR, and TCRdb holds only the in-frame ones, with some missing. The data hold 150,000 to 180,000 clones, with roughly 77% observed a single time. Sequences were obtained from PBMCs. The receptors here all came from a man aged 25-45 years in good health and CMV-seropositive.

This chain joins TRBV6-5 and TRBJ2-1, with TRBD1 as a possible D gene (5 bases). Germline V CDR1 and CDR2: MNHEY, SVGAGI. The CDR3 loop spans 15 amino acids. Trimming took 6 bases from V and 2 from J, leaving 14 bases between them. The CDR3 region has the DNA TGTGCCAGCAGCCCAGACAGCATGACCTACAATGAGCAGTTCTTC. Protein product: CASSPDSMTYNEQFF.

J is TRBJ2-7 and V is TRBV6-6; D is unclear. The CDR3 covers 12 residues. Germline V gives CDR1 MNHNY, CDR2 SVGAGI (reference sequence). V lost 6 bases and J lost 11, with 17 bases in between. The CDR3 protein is CASSPGWVPKYF. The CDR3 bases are TGTGCCAGCAGCCCCGGGTGGGTTCCGAAGTACTTC.

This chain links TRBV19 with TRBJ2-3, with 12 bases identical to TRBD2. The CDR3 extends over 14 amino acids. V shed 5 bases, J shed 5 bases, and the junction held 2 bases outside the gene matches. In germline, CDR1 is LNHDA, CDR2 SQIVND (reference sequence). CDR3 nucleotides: TGTGCCAGTAGTTTGACTAGCGGGGGAGATACGCAGTATTTT. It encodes CASSLTSGGDTQYF.

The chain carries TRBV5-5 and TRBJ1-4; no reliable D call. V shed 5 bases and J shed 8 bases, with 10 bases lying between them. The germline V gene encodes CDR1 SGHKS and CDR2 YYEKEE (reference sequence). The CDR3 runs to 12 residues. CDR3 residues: CASRRAGEKLFF. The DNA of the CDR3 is TGTGCCAGCAGAAGAGCGGGGGAAAAACTGTTTTTT.

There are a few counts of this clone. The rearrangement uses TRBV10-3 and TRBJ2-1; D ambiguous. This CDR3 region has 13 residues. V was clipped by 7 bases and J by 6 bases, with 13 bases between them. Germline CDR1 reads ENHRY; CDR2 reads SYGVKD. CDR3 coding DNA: TGTGCCATCACCCCATCTACCCCCAATGAGCAGTTCTTC. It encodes CAITPSTPNEQFF.

Here the CDR3 reads CASSRQDSYEQYF. The CDR3 DNA reads TGTGCCAGCAGCCGACAGGACTCCTACGAGCAGTACTTC. The chain combines TRBV5-4 with TRBJ2-7; D possibly corresponds to TRBD1 (6 bases). The CDR3 has 13 amino acids. V was clipped by 4 bases and J by 0 bases, with 8 bases between them. The V gene's germline CDR1 is SGHNT and CDR2 YYREEE (reference sequence).

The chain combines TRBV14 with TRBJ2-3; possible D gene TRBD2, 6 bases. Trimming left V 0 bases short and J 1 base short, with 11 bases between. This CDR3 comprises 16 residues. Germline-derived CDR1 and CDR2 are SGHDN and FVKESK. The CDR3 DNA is TGTGCCAGCAGCCAAGACGGGCGGGGTGGCACAGATACGCAGTATTTT. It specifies CASSQDGRGGTDTQYF.

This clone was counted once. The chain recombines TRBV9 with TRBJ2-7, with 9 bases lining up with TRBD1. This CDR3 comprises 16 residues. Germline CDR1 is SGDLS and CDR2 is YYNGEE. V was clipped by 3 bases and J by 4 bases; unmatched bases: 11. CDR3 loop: CASSAGGGQGFYEQYF. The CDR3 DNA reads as TGTGCCAGCAGCGCTGGAGGGGGACAGGGATTTTACGAGCAGTACTTC.

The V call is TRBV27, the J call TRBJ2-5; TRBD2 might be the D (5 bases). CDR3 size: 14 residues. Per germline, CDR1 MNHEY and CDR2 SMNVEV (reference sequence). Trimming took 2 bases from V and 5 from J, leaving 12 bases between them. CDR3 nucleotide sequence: TGTGCCAGCAGTTTAGGAGGCTTCTGGGAGACCCAGTACTTC. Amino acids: CASSLGGFWETQYF.

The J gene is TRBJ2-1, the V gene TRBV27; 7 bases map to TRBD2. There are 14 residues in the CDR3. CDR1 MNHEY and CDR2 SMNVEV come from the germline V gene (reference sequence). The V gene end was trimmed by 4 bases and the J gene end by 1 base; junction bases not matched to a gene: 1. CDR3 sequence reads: CASSSRGSYNEQFF. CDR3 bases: TGTGCCAGCAGTTCGCGGGGGTCCTACAATGAGCAGTTCTTC.

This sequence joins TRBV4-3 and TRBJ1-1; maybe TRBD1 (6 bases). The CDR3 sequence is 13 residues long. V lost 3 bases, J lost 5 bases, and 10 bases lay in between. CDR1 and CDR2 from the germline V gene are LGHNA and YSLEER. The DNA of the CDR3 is TGCGCCAGCAGCCAGGGGGCAGGAACTGAAGCTTTCTTT. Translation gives CASSQGAGTEAFF.

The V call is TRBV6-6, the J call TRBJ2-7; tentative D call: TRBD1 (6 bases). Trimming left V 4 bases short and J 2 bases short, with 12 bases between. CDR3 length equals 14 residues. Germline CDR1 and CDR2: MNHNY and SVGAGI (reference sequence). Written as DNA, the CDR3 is TGTGCCAGCAGTTCACACAGGGACACCTACGAGCAGTACTTC. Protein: CASSSHRDTYEQYF.

The CDR3 here is CSVPPRGGYTF. CDR3 sequence (DNA): TGCAGCGTCCCCCCCCGGGGAGGCTACACCTTC. This chain joins TRBV29-1 and TRBJ1-2; no clear D. The CDR3 has 11 residues. The ends were cut back, 6 bases at V and 8 bases at J, with 13 bases in the middle. The germline gives CDR1 SQVTM, CDR2 ANQGSEA.

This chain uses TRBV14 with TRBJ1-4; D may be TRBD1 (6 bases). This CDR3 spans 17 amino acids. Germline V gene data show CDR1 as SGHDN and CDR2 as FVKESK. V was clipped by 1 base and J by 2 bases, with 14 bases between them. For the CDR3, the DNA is TGTGCCAGCAGCCAAGCTGGACAGCCCCTGACTAATGAAAAACTGTTTTTT. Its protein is CASSQAGQPLTNEKLFF.

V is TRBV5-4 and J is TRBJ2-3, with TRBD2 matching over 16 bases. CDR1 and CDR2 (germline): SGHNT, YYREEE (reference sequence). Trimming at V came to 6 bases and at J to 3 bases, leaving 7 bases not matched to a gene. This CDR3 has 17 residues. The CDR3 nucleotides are TGTGCCAGCAAGGGGGGACTAGCGGGGGGGCGAACAGATACGCAGTATTTT. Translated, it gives CASKGGLAGGRTDTQYF.

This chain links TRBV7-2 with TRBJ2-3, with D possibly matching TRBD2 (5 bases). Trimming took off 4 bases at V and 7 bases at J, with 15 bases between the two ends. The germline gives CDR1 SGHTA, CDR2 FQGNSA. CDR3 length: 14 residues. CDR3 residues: CASSSPGSGNTQYF. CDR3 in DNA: TGTGCCAGCAGCTCCCCGGGGTCCGGGAATACGCAGTATTTT.

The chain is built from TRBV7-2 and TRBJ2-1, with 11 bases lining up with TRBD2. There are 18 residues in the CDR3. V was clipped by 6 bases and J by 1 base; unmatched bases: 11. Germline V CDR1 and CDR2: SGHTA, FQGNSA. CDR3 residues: CASSPRGSGRGSYNEQFF. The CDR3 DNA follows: TGTGCCAGCAGTCCCCGGGGTAGCGGGAGGGGGTCCTACAATGAGCAGTTCTTC.

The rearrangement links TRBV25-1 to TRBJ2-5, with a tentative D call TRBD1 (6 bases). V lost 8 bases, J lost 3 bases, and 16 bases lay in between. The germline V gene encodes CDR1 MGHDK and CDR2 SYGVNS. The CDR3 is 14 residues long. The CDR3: CASVLQGDKETQYF. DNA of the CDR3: TGTGCCAGCGTACTACAGGGAGATAAAGAGACCCAGTACTTC.

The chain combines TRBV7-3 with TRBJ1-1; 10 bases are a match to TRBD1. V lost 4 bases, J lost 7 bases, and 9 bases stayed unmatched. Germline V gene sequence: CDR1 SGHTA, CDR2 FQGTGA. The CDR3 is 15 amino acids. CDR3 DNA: TGTGCCAGCAGCTCCGGGACAGGGGAATGGGGTGAAGCTTTCTTT. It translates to CASSSGTGEWGEAFF.

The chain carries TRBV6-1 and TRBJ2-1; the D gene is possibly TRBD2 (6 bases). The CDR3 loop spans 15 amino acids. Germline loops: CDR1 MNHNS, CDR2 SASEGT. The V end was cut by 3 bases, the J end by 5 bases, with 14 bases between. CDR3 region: CASSEWSSANNEQFF. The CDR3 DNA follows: TGTGCCAGCAGTGAGTGGTCTAGCGCAAACAATGAGCAGTTCTTC.

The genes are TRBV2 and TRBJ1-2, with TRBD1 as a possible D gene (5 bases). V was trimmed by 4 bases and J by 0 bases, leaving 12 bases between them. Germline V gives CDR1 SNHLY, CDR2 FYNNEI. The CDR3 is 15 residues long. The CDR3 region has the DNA TGTGCCAGCAGTGTTAGGACATATGCTAACTATGGCTACACCTTC. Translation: CASSVRTYANYGYTF. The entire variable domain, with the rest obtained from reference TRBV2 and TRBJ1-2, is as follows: EPEVTQTPSHQVTQMGQEVILRCVPISNHLYFYWYRQILGQKVEFLVSFYNNEISEKSEIFDDQFSVERPDGSNFTLKIRSTKLEDSAMYFCASSVRTYANYGYTFGSGTRLTVV.